This T cell receptor beta chain was documented in a study of blood T cell repertoires in COVID-19. Sequencing was performed with immunoSEQ multiplex PCR; in TCRdb, only in-frame clones are kept and a portion is missing. The sample yields about 78,000 clones, less than 95% seen once. Sequences were obtained from peripheral blood. This receptor was obtained from a woman aged 50 to 60 in a cohort sampled during active COVID-19.

The chain's CDR3 is CASSPTGEGTEAFF. CDR3 bases: TGTGCCAGTAGTCCTACGGGGGAGGGCACTGAAGCTTTCTTT. The chain recombines TRBV19 with TRBJ1-1, with TRBD1 as a possible D gene (5 bases). CDR1 and CDR2 from the germline V gene are LNHDA and SQIVND (reference sequence). The CDR3 runs to 14 residues. Deletions cut 5 bases from V and 4 bases from J, with 14 bases between. Looking up the rest from reference TRBV19 and TRBJ1-1 gives the full variable domain: DGGITQSPKYLFRKEGQNVTLSCEQNLNHDAMYWYRQDPGQGLRLIYYSQIVNDFQKGDIAEGYSVSREKKESFPLTVTSAQKNPTAFYLCASSPTGEGTEAFFGQGTRLTVV.